The entry that follows covers one T cell receptor (beta chain) sequence. Its antigen is undetermined. This sample is drawn from a study of blood T cells in healthy people across ages. Study-level findings and limits: Comparison with aged donors showed that long-lived donors had more naive CD4+ cells and higher diversity. Per million T cells, TCR beta diversity dropped roughly linearly as age increased.

V lost 5 bases and J lost 2; bases outside the gene matches: 4. The V gene's germline CDR1 is SEHNR and CDR2 FQNEAQ (reference sequence). The CDR3 consists of 14 residues. Each donor had roughly 10 milliliters of peripheral blood drawn. For the second PCR, which ran for roughly 6 to 12 cycles, a sample-barcoded 5' primer and a J-beta primer mix were used. TCRdb redid the calling of the 5' RACE reads with MiXCR, one entry per CDR3 protein. The sample holds around 1.5 million distinct CDR3 sequences; approximately 60% are singletons and the top ten take roughly 7%. The clonotype comes from a man younger than 35 in good health. V usage is TRBV7-9 and J usage is TRBJ2-3, with 7 bases that match TRBD1. Sequenced: blood. CDR3 nucleotide sequence: TGTGCCAGCAGCCGGGGACAGACCACAGATACGCAGTATTTT. It translates to CASSRGQTTDTQYF.